This T cell receptor (beta chain) was captured in a study of blood T cell repertoires in COVID-19. At the level of the study: Whether acute or convalescent, the COVID-19 samples came from the United States, Italy and Spain.

The table lists this clone with a count of one. Cohort 3 recovered donors had two negative PCRs, clearance, or symptom resolution. Some clones are missing from TCRdb's copy, which holds only in-frame ones; the method was immunoSEQ multiplex PCR. The sample holds 250,000 to 300,000 clones, 75% to 90% seen once. Germline lookup yields CDR1 SGDLS and CDR2 YYNGEE. After removal of 4 bases from V and 3 bases from J, the junction contained 4 bases not matched to a gene. The CDR3 is 14 residues long. Sequenced sample: PBMCs or T cells enriched from blood (not recorded which). This receptor was obtained from a middle-aged woman who had recovered from COVID-19. The J gene is TRBJ1-5, the V gene TRBV9; 7 bases map to TRBD1. This chain's CDR3 is CASSYGTVNQPQHF. The CDR3 nucleotides read TGTGCCAGCAGCTATGGGACAGTCAATCAGCCCCAGCATTTT.